This TCR beta chain was identified in a study of response to subunit inactivated influenza vaccine. Concerning this clonotype: Its antigen is still unknown.

Study-wide points: Few additional T cells are recruited per seasonal influenza vaccination, authors suggested.

TCRdb recomputed calls from the RT-PCR reads with MiXCR, one row per CDR3 protein. Of 550,000 to 800,000 distinct CDR3 sequences listed, roughly 13% are singletons. CDR3 length equals 12 residues. Trimming took off 5 bases at V and 4 bases at J, with 10 bases between the two ends. CDR1 DFQATT and CDR2 SNEGSKA come from the germline V gene (reference sequence). The chain uses TRBV20-1 and TRBJ2-3; possible D gene TRBD1, 6 bases. Sequenced material: PBMCs from blood, taken 14 to 15 days before vaccination. This receptor was obtained from a man aged 45-60 years who received an inactivated influenza vaccine. The CDR3 here is CSAAYRADTQYF. CDR3 nucleotide sequence: TGCAGTGCTGCATACAGGGCAGATACGCAGTATTTT.